This TCR beta chain was sequenced in a study of metastatic and nonmetastatic thyroid tumors. At the level of the study: Malignant and benign thyroid patients had repertoires compared in peripheral blood and tumor or nodule tissue. Overall study findings and caveats: Malignant thyroid tumors reportedly had TCR beta diversity that was significantly higher than in benign nodules, in blood and tumor.

This clone was observed a handful of times. What it recognizes is unknown. In the authors' methods: Variation in CDR3 across clinicopathological groups served as the basis for constructing a distant-metastasis classifier in papillary thyroid cancer. TCRdb reprocessed the PCR reads using MiXCR. TCRdb's processing, not the authors', yielded these V and J calls. The profile shows roughly 16,000 clones, around 24% of them singletons. Thyroid surgery had not been preceded by any treatment in any patient. CDR1 SEHNR and CDR2 FQNEAQ come from the germline V gene (reference sequence). V dropped 6 bases and J dropped 12 bases, with 12 bases sitting between them. CDR3 length: 11 residues.

Sequenced sample: tumor tissue. V usage is TRBV7-9 and J usage is TRBJ2-1; D is uncertain. The TCR sequence derives from a male donor with papillary thyroid cancer or a benign thyroid nodule (not recorded which). Some clones in this sample may be carry-over from other donors' samples. The chain's CDR3 is CASSSYGWQFF. DNA of the CDR3: TGTGCCAGCAGTTCATACGGGTGGCAGTTCTTC.